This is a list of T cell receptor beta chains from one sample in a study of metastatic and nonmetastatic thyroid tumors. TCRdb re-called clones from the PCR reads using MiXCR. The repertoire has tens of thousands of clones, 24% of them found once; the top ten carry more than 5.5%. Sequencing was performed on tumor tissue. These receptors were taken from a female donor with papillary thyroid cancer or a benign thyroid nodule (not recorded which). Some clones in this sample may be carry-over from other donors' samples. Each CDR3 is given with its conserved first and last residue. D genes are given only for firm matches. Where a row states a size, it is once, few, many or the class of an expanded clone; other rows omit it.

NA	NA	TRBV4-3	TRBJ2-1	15	CASSQGLAEWDEQFF	TGCGCCAGCAGCCAAGGGTTAGCAGAGTGGGACGAGCAGTTCTTC
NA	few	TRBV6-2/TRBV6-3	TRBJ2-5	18	CASSYSTTLAGHQETQYF	TGTGCCAGCAGTTACTCTACTACGTTGGCGGGCCACCAAGAGACCCAGTACTTC
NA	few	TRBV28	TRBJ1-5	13	CASRHRKNKPQHF	TGTGCCAGCAGACACAGGAAAAATAAGCCCCAGCATTTT
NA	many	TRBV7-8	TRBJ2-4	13	CASSPIGGNIQYF	TGTGCCAGCAGCCCCATCGGGGGAAACATTCAGTACTTC
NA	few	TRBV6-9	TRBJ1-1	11	CASSYYTEAFF	TGTGCCAGCAGTTATTACACTGAAGCTTTCTTT
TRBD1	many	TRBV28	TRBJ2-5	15	CASRGGDRLGETQYF	TGTGCCAGCAGGGGTGGGGACAGGTTAGGAGAGACCCAGTACTTC
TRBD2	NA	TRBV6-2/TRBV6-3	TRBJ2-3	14	CASSLAESTDTQYF	TGTGCCAGCAGTCTAGCGGAAAGCACAGATACGCAGTATTTT
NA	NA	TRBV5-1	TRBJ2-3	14	CASSLVGSTDTQYF	TGCGCCAGCAGCTTGGTGGGCAGCACAGATACGCAGTATTTT
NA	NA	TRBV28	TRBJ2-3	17	CASITPYGLGVTDTQYF	TGTGCCAGCATTACGCCCTACGGTCTTGGTGTCACAGATACGCAGTATTTT
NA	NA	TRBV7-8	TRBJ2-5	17	CASSTGWGDRDQENQYF	TGTGCCAGCAGCACGGGGTGGGGGGACAGAGACCAAGAGAACCAGTACTTC
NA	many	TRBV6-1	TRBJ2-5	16	CASSGGRGVYEETQYF	TGTGCCAGCAGTGGTGGTAGGGGAGTCTATGAGGAGACCCAGTACTTC
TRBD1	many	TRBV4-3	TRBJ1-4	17	CASSQEVSRTGDEKLFF	TGCGCCAGCAGCCAAGAGGTTTCCCGGACAGGGGATGAAAAACTGTTTTTT
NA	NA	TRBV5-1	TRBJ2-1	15	CASSRTGSSYNEQFF	TGCGCCAGCAGTCGTACAGGGTCCTCCTACAATGAGCAGTTCTTC
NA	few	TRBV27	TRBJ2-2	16	CASSLSLYGYTGELFF	TGTGCCAGCAGTTTAAGCCTCTACGGTTACACCGGGGAGCTGTTTTTT
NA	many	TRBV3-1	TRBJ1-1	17	CASSQGAWGSGDTEAFF	TGTGCCAGCAGCCAGGGAGCTTGGGGCAGTGGGGACACTGAAGCTTTCTTT
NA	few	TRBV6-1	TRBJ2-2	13	CASSKTSTGELFF	TGTGCCAGCAGCAAGACTAGCACCGGGGAGCTGTTTTTT
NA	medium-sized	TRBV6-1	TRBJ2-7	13	CASTHLITYEQYF	TGTGCCAGCACCCACCTAATCACCTACGAGCAGTACTTC
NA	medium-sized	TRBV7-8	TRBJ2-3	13	CASSFGSTDTQYF	TGTGCCAGCAGCTTTGGGAGCACAGATACGCAGTATTTT
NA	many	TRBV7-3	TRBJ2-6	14	CASSSAPGANVLTF	TGTGCCAGCAGCTCGGCTCCTGGGGCCAACGTCCTGACTTTC
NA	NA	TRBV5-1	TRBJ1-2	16	CASSFRTDLLGYGYTF	TGCGCCAGCAGCTTCAGGACGGACCTTTTGGGCTATGGCTACACCTTC
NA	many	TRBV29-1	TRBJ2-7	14	CSVVGAGLSYEQYF	TGCAGCGTTGTAGGAGCGGGCCTCTCCTACGAGCAGTACTTC
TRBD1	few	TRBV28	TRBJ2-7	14	CASRDPGQGYEQYF	TGTGCCAGCAGGGACCCGGGACAGGGGTACGAGCAGTACTTC
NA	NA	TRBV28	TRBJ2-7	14	CASSFARAPLTQYF	TGTGCCAGCAGTTTCGCAAGGGCCCCATTAACGCAGTACTTC
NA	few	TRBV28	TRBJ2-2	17	CASSGSGWNKNTGELFF	TGTGCCAGCAGTGGATCGGGATGGAATAAGAACACAGGGGAGCTGTTTTTT
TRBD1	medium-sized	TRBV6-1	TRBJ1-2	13	CASSPDRGVGYTF	TGTGCCAGCAGTCCGGACAGGGGGGTTGGCTACACCTTC
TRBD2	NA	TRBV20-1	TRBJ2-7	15	CSARGSSGGRGEQYF	TGCAGTGCTAGAGGGTCTAGCGGGGGGAGGGGTGAGCAGTACTTC
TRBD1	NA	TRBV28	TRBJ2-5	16	CASSGLDRGLQETQYF	TGTGCCAGCAGTGGCCTCGACAGGGGGCTCCAAGAGACCCAGTACTTC